Reported below is one T cell receptor (beta chain). As yet, its antigen is unknown. The authors reverse transcribed all of the isolated RNA, so sequencing captured expressed TCRB transcripts. Some clones are missing from TCRdb's copy, which holds only in-frame ones; the method was immunoSEQ multiplex PCR. The table includes hundreds of thousands of clones, 9.6% detected once. This sample stems from a study of beta chain features in type 1 diabetes. Background on the study: The patients were much like the healthy donors in age, gender and cell yields.

The study, taken as a whole, reports: Diminished insertions and augmented deletions at VDJ junctions characterized type 1 diabetes patients.

The CDR3 contains 15 residues. CDR1 and CDR2 (germline): MNHNS, SASEGT. The V and J ends lost 4 bases and 0 bases respectively, with 12 bases between them. Sequenced input: naive CD4+ T cells from blood. The clonotype comes from a woman under 30 in good health. The V gene is TRBV6-1, the J gene TRBJ1-1; possibly TRBD1 for D (6 bases). This chain's CDR3 is CASSASTGLNTEAFF. The CDR3 DNA is TGTGCCAGCAGTGCATCCACAGGGCTGAACACTGAAGCTTTCTTT.